Here is one T cell receptor beta chain with its context. Unique molecular identifiers were used in preparing the TCRbeta library. TCRdb called the PCR reads again in MiXCR, with one record for every CDR3 protein. The sample gives some 500,000 distinct CDR3 sequences, approximately 16% of which show up once; 3% to 3.5% is in the top ten. The record originates from a study of T-cell reconstitution after alpha-beta-depleted transplantation in children. The sample was PBMCs from the stem cell graft donor, taken from the stem cell graft. This TCR was sampled from a human donor who donated a stem cell graft to a child with acute lymphoblastic leukemia.

The CDR3 DNA follows: TGCGCCAGCAGCTCAGCAACTACAGGGGTCTCTGGAAACACCATATATTTT. Translated, it gives CASSSATTGVSGNTIYF. The V and J genes are TRBV5-1 and TRBJ1-3; TRBD1 matches 7 bases. Trimming took 3 bases from V and 0 from J; bases not matched to a gene: 9. Per the germline V gene, CDR1 is SGHRS and CDR2 is YFSETQ. The CDR3 has 17 amino acids.